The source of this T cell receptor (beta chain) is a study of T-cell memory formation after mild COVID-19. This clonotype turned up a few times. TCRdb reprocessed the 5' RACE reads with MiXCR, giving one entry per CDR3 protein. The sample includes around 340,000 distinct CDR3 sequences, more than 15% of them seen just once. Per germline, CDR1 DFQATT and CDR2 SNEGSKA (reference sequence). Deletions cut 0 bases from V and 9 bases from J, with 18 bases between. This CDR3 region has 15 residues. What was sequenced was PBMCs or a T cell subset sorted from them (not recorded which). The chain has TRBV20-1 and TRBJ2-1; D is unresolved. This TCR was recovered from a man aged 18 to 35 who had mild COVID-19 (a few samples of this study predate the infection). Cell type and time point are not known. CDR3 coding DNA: TGCAGTGCTAGAGAAGGAGTGGCCACCGGGTTTGAGCAGTTCTTC. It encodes CSAREGVATGFEQFF.